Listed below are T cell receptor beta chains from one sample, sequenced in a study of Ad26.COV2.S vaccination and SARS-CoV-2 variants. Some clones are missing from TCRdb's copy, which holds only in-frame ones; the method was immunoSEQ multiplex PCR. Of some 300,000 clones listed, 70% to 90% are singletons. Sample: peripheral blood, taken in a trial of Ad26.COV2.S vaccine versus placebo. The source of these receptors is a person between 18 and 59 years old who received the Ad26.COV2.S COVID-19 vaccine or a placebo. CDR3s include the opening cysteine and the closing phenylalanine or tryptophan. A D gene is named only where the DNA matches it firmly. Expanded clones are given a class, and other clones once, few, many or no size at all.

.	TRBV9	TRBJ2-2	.	CASSVGHTMSNTGELFF	TGTGCCAGCAGCGTAGGACACACCATGTCGAACACCGGGGAGCTGTTTTTT
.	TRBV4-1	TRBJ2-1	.	CASSQVGTRRDEQFF	TGCGCCAGCAGCCAAGTGGGGACTCGACGTGATGAGCAGTTCTTC
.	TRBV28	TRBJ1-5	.	CASSSGPRAQHF	TGTGCCAGCAGTTCGGGCCCCAGGGCCCAGCATTTT
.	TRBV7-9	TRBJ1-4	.	CASSPRDRDPTTNEKLFF	TGTGCCAGCAGCCCGCGAGACCGGGACCCCACAACTAATGAAAAACTGTTTTTT
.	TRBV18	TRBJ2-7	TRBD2	CASSPLAGGTYEQYF	TGTGCCAGCTCACCACTAGCGGGGGGCACGTACGAGCAGTACTTC
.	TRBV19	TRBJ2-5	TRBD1	CASSMSSGSRGPGETQYF	TGTGCCAGTAGTATGTCTTCCGGATCGAGGGGGCCCGGGGAGACCCAGTACTTC
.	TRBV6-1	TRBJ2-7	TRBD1	CASSEIGTGYEQYF	TGTGCCAGCAGTGAAATCGGGACAGGTTACGAGCAGTACTTC
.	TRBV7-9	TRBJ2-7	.	CASSLAYGRAYEQYF	TGTGCCAGCAGCTTAGCGTACGGCCGAGCCTACGAGCAGTACTTC
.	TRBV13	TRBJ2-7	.	CASSPGYEQYF	TGTGCCAGCAGCCCCGGGTACGAGCAGTACTTC
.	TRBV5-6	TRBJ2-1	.	CASSFVLQGTNEQFF	TGTGCCAGCAGCTTCGTTTTACAGGGTACTAATGAGCAGTTCTTC
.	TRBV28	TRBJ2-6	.	CASGTINSGANVLTF	TGTGCCAGCGGGACGATTAACTCTGGGGCCAACGTCCTGACTTTC
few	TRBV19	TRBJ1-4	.	CASSIDSATNEKLFF	TGTGCCAGTAGTATCGACAGTGCAACTAATGAAAAACTGTTTTTT
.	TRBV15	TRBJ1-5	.	CATSDRTSDQPQHF	TGTGCCACCAGCGACCGGACTTCAGATCAGCCCCAGCATTTT
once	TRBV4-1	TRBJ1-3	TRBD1	CASSQGGGGQGGGNTIYF	TGCGCCAGCAGCCAAGGAGGCGGCGGACAGGGTGGGGGAAACACCATATATTTT
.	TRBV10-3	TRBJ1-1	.	CAIRRTSVLQPEAFF	TGTGCCATCAGGCGGACGTCGGTGTTACAGCCTGAAGCTTTCTTT
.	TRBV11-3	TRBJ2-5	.	CASSTRLKEETQYF	TGTGCCAGCAGCACCCGACTCAAAGAAGAGACCCAGTACTTC
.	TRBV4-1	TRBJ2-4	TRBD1	CASSPGQGMRVAKNIQYF	TGCGCCAGCAGCCCAGGACAGGGAATGCGAGTAGCCAAAAACATTCAGTACTTC
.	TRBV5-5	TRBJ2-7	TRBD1	CASSGTAPYEQYF	TGTGCCAGCAGCGGGACAGCCCCCTACGAGCAGTACTTC
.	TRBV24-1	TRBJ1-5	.	CATSDPGTNSNQPQHF	TGTGCCACCAGTGATCCAGGGACTAATAGCAATCAGCCCCAGCATTTT
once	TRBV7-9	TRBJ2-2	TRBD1	CASSLLQGFGELFF	TGTGCCAGCAGCTTATTACAGGGGTTCGGGGAGCTGTTTTTT
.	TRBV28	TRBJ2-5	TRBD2	CASSHTLRASGPKETQYF	TGTGCCAGCAGCCATACTCTTAGGGCTAGCGGGCCTAAAGAGACCCAGTACTTC
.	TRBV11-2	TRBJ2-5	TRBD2	CASSPRGIQETQYF	TGTGCCAGCAGCCCGCGGGGGATCCAAGAGACCCAGTACTTC
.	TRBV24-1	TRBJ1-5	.	CATSDHPAGVGNQPQHF	TGTGCCACCAGTGATCATCCGGCAGGGGTGGGCAATCAGCCCCAGCATTTT
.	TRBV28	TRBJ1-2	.	CASTLSITLYYTF	TGTGCCAGCACCTTGAGCATCACCCTATACTACACCTTC
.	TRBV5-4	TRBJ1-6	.	CASSEGPYNSPLHF	TGTGCCAGCAGCGAGGGTCCCTATAATTCACCCCTCCACTTT
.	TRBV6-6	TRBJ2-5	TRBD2	CASSYLAEHLETQYF	TGTGCCAGCAGTTATCTAGCGGAGCATTTGGAGACCCAGTACTTC
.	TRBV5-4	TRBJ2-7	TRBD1	CASSLINPGGREQYF	TGTGCCAGCAGCCTGATCAATCCAGGGGGCCGCGAGCAGTACTTC
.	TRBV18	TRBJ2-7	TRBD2	CASSPPSGDATYEQYF	TGTGCCAGCTCACCACCCAGCGGGGACGCTACCTACGAGCAGTACTTC
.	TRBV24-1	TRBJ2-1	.	CATSDLGGSYNEQFF	TGTGCCACCAGTGATCTAGGGGGCTCCTACAATGAGCAGTTCTTC
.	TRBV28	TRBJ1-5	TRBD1	CASRLGQFRNQPQHF	TGTGCCAGCAGGTTGGGACAGTTTCGCAATCAGCCCCAGCATTTT
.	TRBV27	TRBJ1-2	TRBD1	CASSSLRDRGSINYGYTF	TGTGCCAGCAGTTCCCTCCGGGACAGGGGATCGATAAACTATGGCTACACCTTC
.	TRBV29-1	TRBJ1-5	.	CSVVQGSDQPQHF	TGCAGCGTTGTTCAGGGGAGCGATCAGCCCCAGCATTTT
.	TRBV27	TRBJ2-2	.	CASSFVGNTGELFF	TGTGCCAGCAGTTTTGTGGGGAACACCGGGGAGCTGTTTTTT
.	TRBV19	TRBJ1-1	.	CASSSHTNTEAFF	TGTGCCAGTAGTTCGCACACGAACACTGAAGCTTTCTTT
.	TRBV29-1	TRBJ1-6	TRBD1	CSARDSTNSPLHF	TGCAGCGCTCGGGACAGTACTAATTCACCCCTCCACTTT
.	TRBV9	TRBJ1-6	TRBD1	CASSRDRVSPLHF	TGTGCCAGCAGCCGGGACAGGGTTTCACCCCTCCACTTT